This T cell receptor beta chain was captured in a study of Ad26.COV2.S vaccination and SARS-CoV-2 variants. About the study: Donor had been placed in the Ad26.COV2.S arm of the COV1001 trial. Recipients of Ad26.COV2.S got it intramuscularly, once or twice 56 days apart.

Documented treatment: some 20 received Ad26.COV2.S at low or high dose, single or two shots; roughly 5 received placebo; per-sample allocation not given. The samples date from day 63 after the first vaccine or placebo injection. The administered vaccine (an Ad26 vector) expressed Wuhan-strain SARS-CoV-2 spike. Sequencing was performed with immunoSEQ multiplex PCR; in TCRdb, only in-frame clones are kept and a portion is missing. The sample contains a few hundred thousand clones, 80% to 95% of which appear only once. CDR3 length: 13 residues. Deletions cut 6 bases from V and 8 bases from J, with 16 bases between. Germline V gives CDR1 MDHEN, CDR2 SYDVKM.

This sequence was found in a person aged 18-65 years who received the Ad26.COV2.S COVID-19 vaccine or a placebo. The chain joins TRBV28 to TRBJ1-2, with a possible D match to TRBD1 (6 bases). Sequenced here: peripheral blood, sampled in a trial of Ad26.COV2.S vaccine versus placebo. CDR3 amino acids: CASRGGRALGYTF. The CDR3 region has the DNA TGTGCCAGCAGGGGGGGGCGAGCTCTGGGCTACACCTTC.